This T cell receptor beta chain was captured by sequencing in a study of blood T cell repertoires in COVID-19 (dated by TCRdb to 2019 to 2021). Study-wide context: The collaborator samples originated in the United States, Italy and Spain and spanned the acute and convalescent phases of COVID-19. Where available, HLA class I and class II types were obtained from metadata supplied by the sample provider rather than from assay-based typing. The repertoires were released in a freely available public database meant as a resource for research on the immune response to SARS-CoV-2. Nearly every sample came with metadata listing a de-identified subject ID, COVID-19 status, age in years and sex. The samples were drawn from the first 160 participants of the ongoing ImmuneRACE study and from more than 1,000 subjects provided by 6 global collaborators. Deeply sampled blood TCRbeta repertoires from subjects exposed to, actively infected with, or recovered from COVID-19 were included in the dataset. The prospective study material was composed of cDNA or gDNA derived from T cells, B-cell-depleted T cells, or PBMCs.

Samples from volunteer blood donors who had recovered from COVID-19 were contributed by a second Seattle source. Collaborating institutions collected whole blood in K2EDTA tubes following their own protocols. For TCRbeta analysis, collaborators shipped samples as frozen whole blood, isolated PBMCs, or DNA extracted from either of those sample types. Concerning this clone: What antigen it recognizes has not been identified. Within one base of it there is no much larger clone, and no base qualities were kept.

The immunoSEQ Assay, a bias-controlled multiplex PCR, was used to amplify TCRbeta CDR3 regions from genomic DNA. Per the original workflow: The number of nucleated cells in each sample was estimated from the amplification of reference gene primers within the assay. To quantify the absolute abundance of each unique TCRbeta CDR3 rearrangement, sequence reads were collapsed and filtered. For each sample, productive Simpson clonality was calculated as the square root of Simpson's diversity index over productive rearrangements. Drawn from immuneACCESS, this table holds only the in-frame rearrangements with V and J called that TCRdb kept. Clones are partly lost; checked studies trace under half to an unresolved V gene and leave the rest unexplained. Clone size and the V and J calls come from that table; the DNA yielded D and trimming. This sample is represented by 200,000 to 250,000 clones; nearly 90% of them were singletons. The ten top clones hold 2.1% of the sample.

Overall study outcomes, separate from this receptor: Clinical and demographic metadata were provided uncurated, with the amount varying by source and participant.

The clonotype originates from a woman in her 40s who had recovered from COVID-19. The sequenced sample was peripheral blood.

The DNA is TGCGCCAGCAGCAAATTCGGGACAGGGGGAGAGCCCCAGCATTTT. Its protein is CASSKFGTGGEPQHF. The receptor chain draws on TRBV4-1 and TRBJ1-5; 11 central bases correspond to TRBD1. V trim: 5 bases; J trim: 8 bases; unmatched bases: 8. The CDR3 contains 15 residues, cysteine and phenylalanine counted. Of the read, only the CDR3 DNA is kept; its 45 bases are in frame from base 1. Taken from the germline V gene, the CDR1 and CDR2 loops are MGHRA and YSYEKL.